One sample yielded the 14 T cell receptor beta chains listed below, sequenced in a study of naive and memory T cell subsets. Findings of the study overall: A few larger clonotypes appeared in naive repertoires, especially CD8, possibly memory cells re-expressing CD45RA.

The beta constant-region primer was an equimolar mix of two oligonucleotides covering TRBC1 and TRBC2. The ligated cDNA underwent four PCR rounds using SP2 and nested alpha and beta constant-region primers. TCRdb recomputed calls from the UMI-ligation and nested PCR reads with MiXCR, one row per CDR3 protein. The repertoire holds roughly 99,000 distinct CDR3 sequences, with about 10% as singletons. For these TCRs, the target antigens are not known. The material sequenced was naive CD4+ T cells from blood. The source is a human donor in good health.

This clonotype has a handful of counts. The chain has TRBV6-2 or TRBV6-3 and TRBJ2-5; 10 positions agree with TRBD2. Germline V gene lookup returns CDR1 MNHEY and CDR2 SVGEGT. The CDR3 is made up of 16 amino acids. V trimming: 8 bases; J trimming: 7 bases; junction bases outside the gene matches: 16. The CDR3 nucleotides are TGTGCCAGCGGTAGGCTAGCGGGGGCTTCATACGGGACCCAGTACTTC. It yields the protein CASGRLAGASYGTQYF.

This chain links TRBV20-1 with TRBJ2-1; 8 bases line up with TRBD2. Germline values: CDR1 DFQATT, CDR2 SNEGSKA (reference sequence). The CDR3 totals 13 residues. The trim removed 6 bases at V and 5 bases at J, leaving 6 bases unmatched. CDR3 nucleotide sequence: TGCAGTGCGCCGCGGGGGGCAAACAATGAGCAGTTCTTC. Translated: CSAPRGANNEQFF.

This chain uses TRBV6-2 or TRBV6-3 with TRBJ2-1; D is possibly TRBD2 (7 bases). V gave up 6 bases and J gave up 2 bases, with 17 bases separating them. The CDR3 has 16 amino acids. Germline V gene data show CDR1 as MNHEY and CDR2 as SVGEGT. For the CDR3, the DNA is TGTGCCAGCAGGGGAGGGGGTGTAGAAACCTACAATGAGCAGTTCTTC. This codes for CASRGGGVETYNEQFF.

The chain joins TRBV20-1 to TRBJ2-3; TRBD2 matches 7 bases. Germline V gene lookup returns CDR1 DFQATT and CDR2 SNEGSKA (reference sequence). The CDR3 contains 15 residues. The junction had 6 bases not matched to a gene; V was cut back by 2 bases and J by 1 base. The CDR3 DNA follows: TGCAGTGCTAGACTTACTAGCGCGCGCACAGATACGCAGTATTTT. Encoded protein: CSARLTSARTDTQYF.

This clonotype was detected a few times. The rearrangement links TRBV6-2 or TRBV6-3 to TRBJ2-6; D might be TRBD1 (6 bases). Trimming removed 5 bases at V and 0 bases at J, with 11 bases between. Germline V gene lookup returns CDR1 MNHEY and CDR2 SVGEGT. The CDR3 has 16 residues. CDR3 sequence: CASSPTGISGANVLTF. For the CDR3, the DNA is TGTGCCAGCAGTCCGACAGGTATCTCTGGGGCCAACGTCCTGACTTTC.

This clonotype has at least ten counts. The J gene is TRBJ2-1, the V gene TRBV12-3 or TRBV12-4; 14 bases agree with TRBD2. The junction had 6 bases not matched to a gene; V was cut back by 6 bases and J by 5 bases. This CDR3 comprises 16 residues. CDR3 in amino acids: CASRPGTSGRDNEQFF. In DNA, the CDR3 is TGTGCCAGCAGACCAGGGACTAGCGGGAGAGACAATGAGCAGTTCTTC.

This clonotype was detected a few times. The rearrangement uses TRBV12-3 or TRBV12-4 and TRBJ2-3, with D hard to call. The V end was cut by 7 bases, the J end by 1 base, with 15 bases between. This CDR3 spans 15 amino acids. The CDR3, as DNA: TGTGCCAGCACCATCGGACGGCGGCGCACAGATACGCAGTATTTT. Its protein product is CASTIGRRRTDTQYF.

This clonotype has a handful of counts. The CDR3 is CASSPLFTGAGSTYEQYF. The DNA for the CDR3 is TGTGCCAGCTCACCGCTTTTCACGGGGGCGGGTTCAACCTACGAGCAGTACTTC. The chain joins TRBV18 to TRBJ2-7; D assignment may be TRBD1 or TRBD2 (6 bases each). The CDR3 loop spans 18 amino acids. CDR1 KGHSH and CDR2 LQKENI come from the germline V gene. V was shortened by 3 bases and J by 2 bases, with 23 bases between the two germline ends.

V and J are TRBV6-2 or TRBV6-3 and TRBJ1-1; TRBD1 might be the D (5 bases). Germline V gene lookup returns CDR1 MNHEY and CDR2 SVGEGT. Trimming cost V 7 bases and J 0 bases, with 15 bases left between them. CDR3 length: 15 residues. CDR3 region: CASTPAGRLNTEAFF. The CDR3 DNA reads TGTGCCAGCACCCCGGCGGGGCGGCTGAACACTGAAGCTTTCTTT.

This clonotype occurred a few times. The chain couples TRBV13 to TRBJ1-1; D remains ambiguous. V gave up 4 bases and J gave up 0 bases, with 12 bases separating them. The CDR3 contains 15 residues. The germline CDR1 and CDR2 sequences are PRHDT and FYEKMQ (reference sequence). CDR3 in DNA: TGTGCCAGCAGCTGGCGATGGAGGGTGAACACTGAAGCTTTCTTT. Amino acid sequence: CASSWRWRVNTEAFF.

The CDR3 bases are TGCAGTGCTGACCTACCCCCAAATTCACCCCTCCACTTT. This translates into CSADLPPNSPLHF. The chain carries TRBV20-1 and TRBJ1-6; D gene unclear. Germline V gives CDR1 DFQATT, CDR2 SNEGSKA (reference sequence). The germline V and J ends were trimmed by 5 bases and 7 bases, with 12 bases remaining between them. The CDR3 has 13 residues.

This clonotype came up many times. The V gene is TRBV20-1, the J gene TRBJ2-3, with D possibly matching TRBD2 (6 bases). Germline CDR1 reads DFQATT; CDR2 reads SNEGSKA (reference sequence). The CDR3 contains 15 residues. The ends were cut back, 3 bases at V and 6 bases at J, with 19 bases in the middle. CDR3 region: CSARAEGRRMDTQYF. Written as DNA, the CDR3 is TGCAGTGCTAGGGCGGAGGGGCGCAGGATGGATACGCAGTATTTT.

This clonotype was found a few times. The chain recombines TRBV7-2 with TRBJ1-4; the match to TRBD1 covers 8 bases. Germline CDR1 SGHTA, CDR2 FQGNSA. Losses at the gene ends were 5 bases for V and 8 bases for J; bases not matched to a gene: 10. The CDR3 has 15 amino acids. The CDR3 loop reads CASSPNPGGREKLFF. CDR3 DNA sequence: TGTGCCAGCAGCCCCAACCCAGGGGGCCGCGAAAAACTGTTTTTT.

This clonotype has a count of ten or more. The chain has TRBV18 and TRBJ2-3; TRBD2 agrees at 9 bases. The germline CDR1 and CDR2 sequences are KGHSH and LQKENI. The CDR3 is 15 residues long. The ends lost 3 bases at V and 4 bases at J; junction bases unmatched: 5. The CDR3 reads CASSPRTSVPDTQYF. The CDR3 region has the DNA TGTGCCAGCTCACCGCGGACTAGCGTTCCAGATACGCAGTATTTT.